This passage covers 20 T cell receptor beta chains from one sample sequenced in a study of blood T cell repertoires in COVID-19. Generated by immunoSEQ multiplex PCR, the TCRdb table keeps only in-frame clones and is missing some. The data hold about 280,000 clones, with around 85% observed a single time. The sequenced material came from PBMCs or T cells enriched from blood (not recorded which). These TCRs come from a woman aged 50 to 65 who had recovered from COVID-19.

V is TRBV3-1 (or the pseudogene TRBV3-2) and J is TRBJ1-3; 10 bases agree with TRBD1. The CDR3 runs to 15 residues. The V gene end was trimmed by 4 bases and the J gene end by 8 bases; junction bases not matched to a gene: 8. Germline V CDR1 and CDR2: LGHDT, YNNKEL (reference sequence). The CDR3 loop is CASSRSRDRGHTIYF. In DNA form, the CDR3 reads TGTGCCAGCAGCCGTTCCCGGGACAGGGGCCACACCATATATTTT.

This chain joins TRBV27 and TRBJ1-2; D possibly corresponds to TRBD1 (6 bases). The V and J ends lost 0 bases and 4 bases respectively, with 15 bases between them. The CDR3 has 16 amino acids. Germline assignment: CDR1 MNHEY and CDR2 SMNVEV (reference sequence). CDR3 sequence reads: CASSLSGGSRGYGYTF. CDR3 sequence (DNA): TGTGCCAGCAGTTTATCAGGGGGTAGTCGTGGCTATGGCTACACCTTC.

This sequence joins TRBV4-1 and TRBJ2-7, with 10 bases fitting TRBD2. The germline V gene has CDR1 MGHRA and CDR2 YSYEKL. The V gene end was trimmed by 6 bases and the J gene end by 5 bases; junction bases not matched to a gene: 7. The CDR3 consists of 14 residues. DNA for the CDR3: TGCGCCAGCAGACCGGGACTAGCGACGGACGAGCAGTACTTC. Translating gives CASRPGLATDEQYF.

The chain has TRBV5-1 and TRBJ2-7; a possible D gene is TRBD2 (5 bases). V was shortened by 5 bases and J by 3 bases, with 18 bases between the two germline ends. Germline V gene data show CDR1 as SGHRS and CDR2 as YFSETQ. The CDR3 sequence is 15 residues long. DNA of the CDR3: TGCGCCAGCAGAACTAGTCTTGGGCAGAACTACGAGCAGTACTTC. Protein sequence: CASRTSLGQNYEQYF.

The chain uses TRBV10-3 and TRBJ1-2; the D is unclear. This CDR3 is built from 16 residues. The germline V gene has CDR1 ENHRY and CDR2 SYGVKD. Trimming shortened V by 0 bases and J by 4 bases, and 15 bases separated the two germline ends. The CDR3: CAISESVAIASYGYTF. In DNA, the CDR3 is TGTGCCATCAGTGAGTCTGTGGCGATAGCAAGCTATGGCTACACCTTC.

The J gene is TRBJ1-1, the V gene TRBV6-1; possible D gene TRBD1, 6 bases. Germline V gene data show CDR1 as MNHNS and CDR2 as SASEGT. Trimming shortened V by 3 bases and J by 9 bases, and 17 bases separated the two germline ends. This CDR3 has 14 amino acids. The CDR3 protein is CASSDNNRAPQAFF. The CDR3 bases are TGTGCCAGCAGTGACAACAACAGGGCACCGCAAGCTTTCTTT.

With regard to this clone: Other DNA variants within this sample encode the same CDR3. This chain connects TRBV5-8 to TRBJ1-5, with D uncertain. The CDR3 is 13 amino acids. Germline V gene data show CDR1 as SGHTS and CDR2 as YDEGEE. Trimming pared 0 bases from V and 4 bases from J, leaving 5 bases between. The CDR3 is CASSLGDNQPQHF. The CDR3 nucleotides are TGTGCCAGCAGCTTGGGAGATAATCAGCCCCAGCATTTT.

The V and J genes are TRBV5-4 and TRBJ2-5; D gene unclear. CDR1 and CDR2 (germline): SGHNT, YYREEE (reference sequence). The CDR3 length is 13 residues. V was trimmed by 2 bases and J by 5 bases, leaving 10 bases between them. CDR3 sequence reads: CASSFHGRETQYF. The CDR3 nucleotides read TGTGCCAGCAGCTTTCATGGTCGGGAGACCCAGTACTTC.

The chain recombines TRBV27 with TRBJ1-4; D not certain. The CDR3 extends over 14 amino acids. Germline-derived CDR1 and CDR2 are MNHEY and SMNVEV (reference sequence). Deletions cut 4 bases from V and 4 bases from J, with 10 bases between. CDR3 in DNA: TGTGCCAGCAGTTATGGACTTGGTAATGAAAAACTGTTTTTT. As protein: CASSYGLGNEKLFF.

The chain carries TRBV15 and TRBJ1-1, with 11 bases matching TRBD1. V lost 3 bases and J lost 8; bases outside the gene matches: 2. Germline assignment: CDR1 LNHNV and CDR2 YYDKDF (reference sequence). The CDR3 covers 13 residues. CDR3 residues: CATSRDRGLEAFF. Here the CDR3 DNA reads TGTGCCACCAGCAGGGACAGGGGGCTGGAAGCTTTCTTT.

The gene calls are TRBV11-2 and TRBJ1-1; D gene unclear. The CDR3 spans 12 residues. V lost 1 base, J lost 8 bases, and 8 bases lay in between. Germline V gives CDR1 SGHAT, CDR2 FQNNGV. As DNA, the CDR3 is TGTGCCAGCAGCTTAGTAGTGAAGGAAGCTTTCTTT. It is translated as CASSLVVKEAFF.

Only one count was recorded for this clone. The CDR3 nucleotides read TGTGCCAGCAGTCTCGACAGGGCGAGAGGGTCACCCCTCCACTTT. Translating gives CASSLDRARGSPLHF. The chain joins TRBV3-1 (or the pseudogene TRBV3-2) to TRBJ1-6; 7 bases map to TRBD1. The germline V gene has CDR1 LGHDT and CDR2 YNNKEL (reference sequence). The CDR3 covers 15 residues. After removal of 6 bases from V and 10 bases from J, the junction contained 12 bases not matched to a gene.

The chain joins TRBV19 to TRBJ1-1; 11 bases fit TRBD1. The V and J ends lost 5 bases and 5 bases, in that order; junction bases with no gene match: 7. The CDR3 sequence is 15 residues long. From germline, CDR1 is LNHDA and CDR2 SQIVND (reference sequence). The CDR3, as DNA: TGTGCCAGTAGTCCGAGGACAGGGGGCGCGACTGAAGCTTTCTTT. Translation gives CASSPRTGGATEAFF.

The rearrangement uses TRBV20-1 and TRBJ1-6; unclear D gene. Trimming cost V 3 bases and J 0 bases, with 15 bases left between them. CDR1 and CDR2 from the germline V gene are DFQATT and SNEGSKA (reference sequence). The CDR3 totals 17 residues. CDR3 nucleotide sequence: TGCAGTGCTAGTATGGGCCAGCAGAGCTCCTATAATTCACCCCTCCACTTT. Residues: CSASMGQQSSYNSPLHF.

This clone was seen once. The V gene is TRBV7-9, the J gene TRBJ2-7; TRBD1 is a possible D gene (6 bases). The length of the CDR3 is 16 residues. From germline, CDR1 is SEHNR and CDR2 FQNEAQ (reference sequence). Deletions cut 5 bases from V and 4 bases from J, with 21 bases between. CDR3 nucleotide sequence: TGTGCCAGCAGCCCCTCCGGGACACCATCCCCTTACGAGCAGTACTTC. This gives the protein CASSPSGTPSPYEQYF.

The CDR3 DNA is TGTGCCAGCAGTCCTATTCTGTCAGGCACTGAAGCTTTCTTT. It translates to CASSPILSGTEAFF. The chain joins TRBV5-4 to TRBJ1-1; no firm D call. V was pared by 5 bases and J by 4 bases, with 15 bases between. This CDR3 is built from 14 residues. Germline CDR1 and CDR2: SGHNT and YYREEE (reference sequence).

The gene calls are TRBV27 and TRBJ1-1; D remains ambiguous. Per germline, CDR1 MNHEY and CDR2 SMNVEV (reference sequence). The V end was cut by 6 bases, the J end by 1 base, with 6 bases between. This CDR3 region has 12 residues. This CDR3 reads CASRSRNTEAFF. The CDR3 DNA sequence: TGTGCCAGCAGATCCAGGAACACTGAAGCTTTCTTT.

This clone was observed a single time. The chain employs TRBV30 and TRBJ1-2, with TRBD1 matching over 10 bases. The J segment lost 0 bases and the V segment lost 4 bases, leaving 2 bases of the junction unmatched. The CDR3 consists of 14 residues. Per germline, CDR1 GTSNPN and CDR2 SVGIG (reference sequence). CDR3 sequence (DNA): TGTGCCTGGAACGGACAGGGGGCTAACTATGGCTACACCTTC. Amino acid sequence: CAWNGQGANYGYTF.

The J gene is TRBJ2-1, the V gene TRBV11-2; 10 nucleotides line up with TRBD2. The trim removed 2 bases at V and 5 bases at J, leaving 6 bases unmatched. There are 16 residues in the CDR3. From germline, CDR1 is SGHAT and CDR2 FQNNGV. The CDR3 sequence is CASSLLFLAGDNEQFF. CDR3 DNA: TGTGCCAGCAGCTTATTATTCCTAGCGGGAGACAATGAGCAGTTCTTC.

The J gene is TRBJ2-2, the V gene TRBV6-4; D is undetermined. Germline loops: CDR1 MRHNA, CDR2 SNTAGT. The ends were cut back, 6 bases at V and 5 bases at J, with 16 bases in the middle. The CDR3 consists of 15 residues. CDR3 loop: CASSAGSRGTGELFF. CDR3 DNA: TGTGCCAGCAGCGCCGGTAGCCGCGGTACCGGGGAGCTGTTTTTT.